This T cell receptor (beta chain) was recorded in a study of CD8+ T cells in alopecia areata. Turning to the study itself: Each of the treated patients was given oral tofacitinib, 5 to 10 mg twice daily, for moderate-to-severe alopecia areata. Study-level findings and limits: TCR sharing was clearer in mice than between patients, perhaps partly owing to patient HLA diversity.

cDNA serving as the sequencing template came from extracted, reverse transcribed RNA. Assay used: immunoSEQ multiplex PCR; TCRdb lists only in-frame clones, some missing. The sample contains 200,000 to 250,000 clones, approximately 61% of which appear only once. V dropped 0 bases and J dropped 6 bases, with 7 bases sitting between them. The CDR3 has 13 residues. Germline CDR1 is SGDLS and CDR2 is YYNGEE. As for this clone: Its antigen is unknown.

This material consisted of CD4+ T cells sorted from blood, taken at week 0. This TCR came from a human donor with alopecia areata. This rearrangement joins TRBV9 to TRBJ1-5, with D perhaps TRBD1 (6 bases). CDR3 DNA: TGTGCCAGCAGCGTAGGAGGGGGTCAGCCCCAGCATTTT. This translates into CASSVGGGQPQHF.